This is a list of T cell receptor beta chains from one sample in a study of T cell clonotyping in hematopoietic cell transplantation. Here immunoSEQ multiplex PCR was the method, and the copy in TCRdb shows in-frame clones only, minus some. Here the sample spans tens of thousands of clones, 95% being singletons. The sequenced material came from peripheral blood mononuclear cells. The origin of the receptors is a man aged 25-45 years in good health. Some clones in this sample may be carry-over from other donors' samples. Both conserved end residues are part of each CDR3. D genes are given only for firm matches. Rows may omit the clone size; those that give it use once, few, many or a size class.

TRBV6-1	TRBJ2-3	-	16	TRBD1	CASSEAAGQGKDTQYF	TGTGCCAGCAGTGAAGCGGCGGGACAGGGCAAAGATACGCAGTATTTT
TRBV27	TRBJ2-5	-	16	TRBD1	CASSLTATGRQETQYF	TGTGCCAGCAGCCTTACGGCGACAGGGAGACAAGAGACCCAGTACTTC
TRBV6-1	TRBJ1-5	-	13	-	CASTAVRNQPQHF	TGTGCCAGCACCGCAGTCAGAAATCAGCCCCAGCATTTT
TRBV7-3	TRBJ2-1	-	16	TRBD2	CASSPLAGGIGNEQFF	TGTGCCAGCAGCCCCTTAGCGGGAGGGATTGGCAATGAGCAGTTCTTC
TRBV6-5	TRBJ2-2	-	16	-	CASSYSKGQNTGELFF	TGTGCCAGCAGTTACTCGAAGGGACAGAACACCGGGGAGCTGTTTTTT
TRBV30	TRBJ1-2	-	14	-	CAWSPLQGIYGYTF	TGTGCCTGGTCCCCCCTACAGGGCATCTATGGCTACACCTTC
TRBV4-2	TRBJ2-5	-	16	TRBD2	CASSLGLDMGQETQYF	TGTGCCAGCAGCCTCGGACTAGACATGGGACAAGAGACCCAGTACTTC
TRBV7-8	TRBJ2-7	-	15	TRBD2	CASSFAGGSSYEQYF	TGTGCCAGCAGCTTCGCGGGGGGGAGCTCCTACGAGCAGTACTTC
TRBV18	TRBJ2-2	-	16	-	CASSLLPGQNTGELFF	TGTGCCAGCTCACTACTCCCCGGGCAGAACACCGGGGAGCTGTTTTTT
TRBV6-5	TRBJ1-2	-	14	-	CASSYSGNSGGYTF	TGTGCCAGCAGTTACTCTGGCAATTCGGGGGGCTACACCTTC
TRBV5-1	TRBJ2-4	few	13	-	CASSLQDGDIQYF	TGCGCCAGCAGCTTGCAAGACGGGGACATTCAGTACTTC
TRBV11-2	TRBJ2-7	-	16	TRBD1	CASSLQTGTGAYEQYF	TGTGCCAGCAGCTTACAGACCGGGACAGGGGCCTACGAGCAGTACTTC
TRBV7-9	TRBJ2-7	-	14	-	CASSLELDRLEQYF	TGTGCCAGCAGCTTAGAACTGGACAGACTCGAGCAGTACTTC
TRBV4-3	TRBJ2-1	-	15	TRBD2	CASSRRLAGPNEQFF	TGCGCCAGCAGCCGAAGACTAGCGGGACCCAATGAGCAGTTCTTC
TRBV7-9	TRBJ2-7	-	12	-	CASSLGPNEQYF	TGTGCCAGCAGCTTAGGCCCGAACGAGCAGTACTTC
TRBV6-1	TRBJ1-4	-	14	-	CASSLTWGNEKLFF	TGTGCCAGCTCCTTAACCTGGGGAAATGAAAAACTGTTTTTT
TRBV6-5	TRBJ1-3	-	16	-	CASSYSPDSRWNTIYF	TGTGCCAGCAGTTACTCGCCGGACTCCAGGTGGAACACCATATATTTT
TRBV7-6	TRBJ2-6	-	18	-	CASSLTSVTSSGANVLTF	TGTGCCAGCAGCCTTACTTCAGTCACCAGCTCTGGGGCCAACGTCCTGACTTTC
TRBV5-4	TRBJ1-1	-	15	TRBD1	CASSLAQGLSTEAFF	TGTGCCAGCAGCTTGGCACAGGGGTTGTCGACTGAAGCTTTCTTT
TRBV27	TRBJ2-7	once	15	TRBD2	CASSLWGAGVPEQYF	TGTGCCAGCAGTTTATGGGGCGCGGGAGTGCCCGAGCAGTACTTC
TRBV6-5	TRBJ1-5	-	14	-	CASSYRQGSQPQHF	TGTGCCAGCAGTTACCGGCAGGGGAGTCAGCCCCAGCATTTT
TRBV10-1	TRBJ1-5	-	13	-	CASSEEVYGPQHF	TGCGCCAGCAGTGAGGAGGTCTACGGTCCCCAGCATTTT
TRBV5-6	TRBJ2-7	-	11	-	CASSLRYEQYF	TGTGCCAGCAGCTTGCGGTACGAGCAGTACTTC
TRBV6-5	TRBJ1-1	-	14	-	CASSYSRVNTEAFF	TGTGCCAGCAGTTACTCAAGAGTAAACACTGAAGCTTTCTTT
TRBV7-2	TRBJ2-3	-	17	TRBD2	CASSRKTSGDRTDTQYF	TGTGCCAGCAGCCGTAAGACTAGCGGTGATCGCACAGATACGCAGTATTTT
TRBV2	TRBJ2-1	-	16	-	CASSEPGWGLKMGQFF	TGTGCCAGCAGTGAACCGGGGTGGGGCCTCAAAATGGGGCAGTTCTTC
TRBV2	TRBJ1-1	-	14	-	CASSATGLNTEAFF	TGTGCCAGCAGCGCGACAGGCCTGAACACTGAAGCTTTCTTT
TRBV2	TRBJ2-5	medium-sized	14	-	CASSGSGYQETQYF	TGTGCCAGCAGTGGGAGCGGGTATCAAGAGACCCAGTACTTC
TRBV29-1	TRBJ2-1	-	13	-	CSGRLVTYNEQFF	TGCAGCGGCAGACTAGTAACTTACAATGAGCAGTTCTTC
TRBV5-4	TRBJ2-1	-	14	-	CASSLGGTGWEQFF	TGTGCCAGCAGCTTGGGGGGTACGGGGTGGGAGCAGTTCTTC
TRBV5-1	TRBJ2-7	-	14	-	CASSLAQGPAEQYF	TGCGCCAGCAGCTTGGCTCAGGGCCCAGCCGAGCAGTACTTC
TRBV29-1	TRBJ2-7	-	16	TRBD2	CSVEGASGMNVHEQYF	TGCAGCGTTGAAGGGGCTAGCGGGATGAACGTCCACGAGCAGTACTTC
TRBV19	TRBJ1-6	-	17	-	CASSIRQGSSYNSPLHF	TGTGCCAGTAGTATCAGGCAGGGGAGCTCCTATAATTCACCCCTCCACTTT
TRBV6-1	TRBJ1-1	-	12	TRBD1	CASSTRTGEAFF	TGTGCCAGCAGTACTAGGACAGGGGAAGCTTTCTTT
TRBV11-3	TRBJ2-7	-	13	-	CASSFYPGDEQYF	TGTGCCAGCAGCTTCTACCCCGGGGACGAGCAGTACTTC
TRBV5-5	TRBJ1-5	once	14	TRBD1	CASSPGQGNQPQHF	TGTGCCAGCAGCCCCGGACAGGGGAATCAGCCCCAGCATTTT
TRBV7-3	TRBJ2-3	-	17	-	CASSLGDRFHPTDTQYF	TGTGCCAGCAGCTTAGGGGACCGGTTTCACCCCACAGATACGCAGTATTTT
TRBV27	TRBJ1-2	-	13	TRBD1	CASTSGQGYGYTF	TGTGCCAGCACCTCAGGACAGGGGTATGGCTACACCTTC
TRBV7-2	TRBJ1-1	-	15	-	CASSLGGGGNTEAFF	TGTGCCAGCAGCTTAGGTGGGGGAGGGAACACTGAAGCTTTCTTT
TRBV6-5	TRBJ1-1	-	14	TRBD1	CASSESQGVTEAFF	TGTGCCAGCAGTGAGTCACAGGGGGTCACTGAAGCTTTCTTT
TRBV30	TRBJ1-1	-	11	-	CAWSYNTEAFF	TGTGCCTGGAGTTATAATACTGAAGCTTTCTTT
TRBV27	TRBJ2-5	-	16	-	CASSWGGAVRGETQYF	TGTGCCAGCAGTTGGGGCGGCGCGGTTAGGGGGGAGACCCAGTACTTC
TRBV6-5	TRBJ1-2	-	16	-	CASSYSYSTPNYGYTF	TGTGCCAGCAGTTACTCGTATTCGACGCCCAACTATGGCTACACCTTC
TRBV15	TRBJ1-5	-	13	-	CATRYGEWQPQHF	TGTGCCACCAGGTACGGGGAGTGGCAGCCCCAGCATTTT
TRBV25-1	TRBJ1-2	-	12	-	CASSATNYGYTF	TGTGCCAGCAGTGCTACTAACTATGGCTACACCTTC